This TCR beta chain originates from a study of Ad26.COV2.S vaccination and SARS-CoV-2 variants. Study-level information: Ad26.COV2.S shots went into the muscle once or twice, 56 days apart.

Germline CDR1 and CDR2: MNHEY and SVGEGT. Trimming took off 4 bases at V and 6 bases at J, with 10 bases between the two ends. The CDR3 totals 13 residues. With regard to this clone: No antigen is known for it.

General observations from the study: Among vaccine recipients, spike-specific TCR breadth exceeded that of placebo recipients. Considerable breadth of spike-specific CD8+ and CD4+ T cell responses has reportedly been documented following vaccination.

Specified treatment: roughly 19 received Ad26.COV2.S at low or high dose, single or two shots; about 5 received placebo; per-sample allocation not given. Material that was analyzed had been drawn on day 63 after the first vaccine or placebo injection. The shot given was an Ad26 vector that makes Wuhan-strain SARS-CoV-2 spike. Assay: immunoSEQ multiplex PCR; the TCRdb copy retains only in-frame clones and omits some. The sample yields roughly 400,000 clones, 80% to 95% seen once. The clonotype comes from a person between 18 and 60 years old who received the Ad26.COV2.S COVID-19 vaccine or a placebo. This rearrangement joins TRBV6-2 or TRBV6-3 to TRBJ2-1; D assignment may be TRBD1 or TRBD2 (5 bases each). The source was peripheral blood, collected in a trial of Ad26.COV2.S vaccine versus placebo. CDR3 in amino acids: CASSSGPVNEQFF. The CDR3 nucleotides are TGTGCCAGCAGTTCGGGGCCAGTCAATGAGCAGTTCTTC.